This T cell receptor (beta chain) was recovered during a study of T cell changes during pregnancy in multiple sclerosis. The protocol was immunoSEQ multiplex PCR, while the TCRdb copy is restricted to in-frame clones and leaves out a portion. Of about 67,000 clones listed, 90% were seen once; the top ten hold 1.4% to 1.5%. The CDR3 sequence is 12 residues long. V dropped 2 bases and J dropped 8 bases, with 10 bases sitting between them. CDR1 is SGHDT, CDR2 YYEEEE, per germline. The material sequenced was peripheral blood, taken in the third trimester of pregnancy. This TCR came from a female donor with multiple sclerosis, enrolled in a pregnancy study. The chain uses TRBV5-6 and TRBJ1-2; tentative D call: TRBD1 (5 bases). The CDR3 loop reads CASSFFGQGYTF. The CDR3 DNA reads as TGTGCCAGCAGCTTCTTCGGACAAGGCTACACCTTC.